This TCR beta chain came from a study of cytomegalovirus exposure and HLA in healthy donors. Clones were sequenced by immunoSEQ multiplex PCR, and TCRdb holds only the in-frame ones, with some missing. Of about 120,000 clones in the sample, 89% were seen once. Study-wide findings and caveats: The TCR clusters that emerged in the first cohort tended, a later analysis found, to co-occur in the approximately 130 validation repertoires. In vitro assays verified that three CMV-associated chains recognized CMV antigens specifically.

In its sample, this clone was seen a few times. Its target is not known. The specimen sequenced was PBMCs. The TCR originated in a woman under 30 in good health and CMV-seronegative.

As DNA, the CDR3 is TGTGCCAGCATGGACAGTTCACACTATGGCTACACCTTC. Its protein is CASMDSSHYGYTF. J is TRBJ1-2 and V is TRBV7-9; weak D call: TRBD1 (6 bases). Germline V gene data show CDR1 as SEHNR and CDR2 as FQNEAQ (reference sequence). The CDR3 extends over 13 amino acids. The V gene lost 7 bases and the J gene lost 3 bases, with 12 bases spanning the gap.